Reported below is one TCR beta chain. These data come from a study of shared T cell receptors in the human thymus. This table comes from immunoSEQ multiplex PCR, and its TCRdb copy is limited to in-frame clones, with some not included. The sample yields some 700,000 clones, 88% seen once. These data also featured in a second study, about human thymus T cells. That report adds: Samples came from healthy Finnish infants during open corrective cardiac surgery.

The source is a boy under two years old with a congenital heart defect. Source material: thymocytes.

The CDR3 region is CASSLGRLVGNEQFF. CDR3 DNA: TGTGCCAGCAGCTTGGGTCGACTCGTGGGCAATGAGCAGTTCTTC. This chain uses TRBV5-4 with TRBJ2-1; D not resolved. The length of the CDR3 is 15 residues. CDR1 is SGHNT, CDR2 YYREEE, per germline (reference sequence). The germline V and J ends were trimmed by 0 bases and 6 bases, with 13 bases remaining between them.